This T cell receptor (beta chain) comes out of a study of T cell responses to AZD1222 COVID-19 vaccine. Overall study: Pooling was applied to second doses at about 4 or about 12 weeks. Study-wide points: Clonal diversity was possibly underestimated, and the donors were mostly white British, with more females. Along spike, vaccine-associated CD4 TCRs were found throughout, with dominance at 160-218 and 743-854. Unmutated regions of variants are reportedly targeted by nearly half of spike-specific TCRs.

Only in-frame clones appear in the TCRdb table, and some are missing; sequencing was by immunoSEQ multiplex PCR. The sample includes tens of thousands of clones, about 85% of them seen just once. This CDR3 has 14 amino acids. Germline V CDR1 and CDR2: MDHEN, SYDVKM. Trimming at V came to 5 bases and at J to 5 bases, leaving 5 bases not matched to a gene. Of note for this clone: Its specificity is not known.

This receptor was identified in an adult in good health. The V call is TRBV28, the J call TRBJ1-1; 10 bases match TRBD1. The input for sequencing was peripheral blood, taken on day 0 of AZD1222 vaccination. The CDR3 here is CASSIGTGATEAFF. The CDR3 nucleotides read TGTGCCAGCAGTATAGGGACAGGGGCTACTGAAGCTTTCTTT. Filled out from reference TRBV28 and TRBJ1-1, the complete variable domain reads DVKVTQSSRYLVKRTGEKVFLECVQDMDHENMFWYRQDPGLGLRLIYFSYDVKMKEKGDIPEGYSVSREKKERFSLILESASTNQTSMYLCASSIGTGATEAFFGQGTRLTVV.